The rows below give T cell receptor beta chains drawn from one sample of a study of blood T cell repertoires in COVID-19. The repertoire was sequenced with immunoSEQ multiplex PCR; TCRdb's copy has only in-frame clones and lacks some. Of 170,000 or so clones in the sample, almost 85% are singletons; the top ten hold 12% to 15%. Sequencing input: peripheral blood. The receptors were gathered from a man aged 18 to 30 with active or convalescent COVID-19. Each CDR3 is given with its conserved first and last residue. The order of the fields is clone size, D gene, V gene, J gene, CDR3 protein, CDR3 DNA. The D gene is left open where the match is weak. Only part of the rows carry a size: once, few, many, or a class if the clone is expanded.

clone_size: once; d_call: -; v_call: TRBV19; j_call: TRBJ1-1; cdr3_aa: CASSIVGLRHEAFF; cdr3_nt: TGTGCCAGTAGTATAGTGGGACTTCGACATGAAGCTTTCTTT
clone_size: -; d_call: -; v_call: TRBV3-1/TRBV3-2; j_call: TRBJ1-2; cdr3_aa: CASSLGQSDGYTF; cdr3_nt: TGTGCCAGCAGCCTAGGACAGTCCGATGGCTACACCTTC
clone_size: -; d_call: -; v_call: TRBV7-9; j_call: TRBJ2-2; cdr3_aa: CASSLPTNTGELFF; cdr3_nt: TGTGCCAGCAGCTTACCCACGAACACCGGGGAGCTGTTTTTT
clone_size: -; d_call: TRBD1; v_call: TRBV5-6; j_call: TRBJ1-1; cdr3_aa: CASSLDRGKNTEAFF; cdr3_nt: TGTGCCAGCAGCTTGGACAGGGGAAAGAACACTGAAGCTTTCTTT
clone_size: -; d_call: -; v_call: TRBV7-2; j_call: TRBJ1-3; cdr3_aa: CASSLGVNSGNTIYF; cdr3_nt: TGTGCCAGCAGCTTAGGCGTTAACTCTGGAAACACCATATATTTT
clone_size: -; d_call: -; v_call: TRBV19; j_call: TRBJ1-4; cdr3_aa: CASRTRQATNEKLFF; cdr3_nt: TGTGCCAGTAGAACTCGACAGGCAACTAATGAAAAACTGTTTTTT
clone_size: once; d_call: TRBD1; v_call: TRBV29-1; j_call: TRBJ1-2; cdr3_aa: CSGSTGGGDYGYTF; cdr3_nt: TGCAGCGGTTCAACAGGGGGCGGTGACTATGGCTACACCTTC
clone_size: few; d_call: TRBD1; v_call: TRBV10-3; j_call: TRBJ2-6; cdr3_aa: CAISGAPGQGSSGANVLTF; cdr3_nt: TGTGCCATCAGTGGGGCCCCGGGACAGGGCAGCTCTGGGGCCAACGTCCTGACTTTC
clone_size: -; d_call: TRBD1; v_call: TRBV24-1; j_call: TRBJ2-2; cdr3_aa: CATEGARRTGELFF; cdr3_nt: TGTGCCACCGAGGGGGCGCGGCGCACCGGGGAGCTGTTTTTT
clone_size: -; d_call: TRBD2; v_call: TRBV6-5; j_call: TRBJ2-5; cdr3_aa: CASSKLAGEETQYF; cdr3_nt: TGTGCCAGCAGTAAACTAGCGGGAGAAGAGACCCAGTACTTC
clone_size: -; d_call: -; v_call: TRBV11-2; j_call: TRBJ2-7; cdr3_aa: CASSFPVDEQYF; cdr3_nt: TGTGCCAGCAGCTTTCCTGTCGACGAGCAGTACTTC
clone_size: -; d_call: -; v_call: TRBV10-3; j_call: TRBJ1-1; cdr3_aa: CAISESWGKMNTEAFF; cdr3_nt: TGTGCCATCAGTGAGTCCTGGGGCAAAATGAACACTGAAGCTTTCTTT
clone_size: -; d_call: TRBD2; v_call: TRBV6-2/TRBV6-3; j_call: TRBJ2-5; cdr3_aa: CASSPTSGSGKTQYF; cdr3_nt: TGTGCCAGCAGCCCGACTAGCGGGAGTGGAAAGACCCAGTACTTC
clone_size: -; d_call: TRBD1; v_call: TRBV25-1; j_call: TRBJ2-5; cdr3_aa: CASSESPGGVGETQYF; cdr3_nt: TGTGCCAGCAGTGAATCCCCAGGGGGCGTAGGAGAGACCCAGTACTTC
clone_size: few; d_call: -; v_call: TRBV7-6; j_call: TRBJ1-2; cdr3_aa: CASSLLDSTGREGGYTF; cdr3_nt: TGTGCCAGCAGCCTTTTGGATTCGACAGGAAGAGAAGGAGGCTACACCTTC
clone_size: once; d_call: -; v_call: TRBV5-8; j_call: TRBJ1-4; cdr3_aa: CASSLGGTWEKLFF; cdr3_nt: TGTGCCAGCAGCTTGGGGGGGACTTGGGAAAAACTGTTTTTT
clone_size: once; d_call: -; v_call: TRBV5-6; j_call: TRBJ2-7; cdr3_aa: CASSLGQNFYEQYF; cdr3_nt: TGTGCCAGCAGCTTGGGACAGAACTTCTACGAGCAGTACTTC
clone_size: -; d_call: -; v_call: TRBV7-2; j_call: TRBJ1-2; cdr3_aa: CASSPHMAGNGYTF; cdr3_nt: TGTGCCAGCAGCCCTCACATGGCTGGCAATGGCTACACCTTC
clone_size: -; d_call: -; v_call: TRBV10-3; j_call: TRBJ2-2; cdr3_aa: CAISEGQGELFF; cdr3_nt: TGTGCCATCAGTGAGGGACAGGGGGAGCTGTTTTTT
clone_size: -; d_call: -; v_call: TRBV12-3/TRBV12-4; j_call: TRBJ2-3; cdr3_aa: CASSSGTDTQYF; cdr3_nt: TGTGCCAGCAGTTCAGGGACAGATACGCAGTATTTT
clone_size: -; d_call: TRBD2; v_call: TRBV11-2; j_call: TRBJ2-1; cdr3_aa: CASSLELAGTYEQFF; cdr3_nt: TGTGCCAGCAGCTTAGAGCTAGCGGGGACCTATGAGCAGTTCTTC
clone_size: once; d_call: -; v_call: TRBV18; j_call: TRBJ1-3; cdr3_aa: CASSLTTSGAGNTIYF; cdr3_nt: TGTGCCAGCTCACTCACGACCTCAGGGGCTGGAAACACCATATATTTT
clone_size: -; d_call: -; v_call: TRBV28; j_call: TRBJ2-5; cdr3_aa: CASSEYRGYGETQYF; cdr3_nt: TGTGCCAGCAGTGAGTACCGGGGATACGGGGAGACCCAGTACTTC
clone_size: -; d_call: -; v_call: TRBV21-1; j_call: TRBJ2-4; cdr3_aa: CATRQGANFMKPRIQYF; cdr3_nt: TGTGCCACAAGACAGGGGGCGAACTTTATGAAACCCCGAATTCAGTACTTC
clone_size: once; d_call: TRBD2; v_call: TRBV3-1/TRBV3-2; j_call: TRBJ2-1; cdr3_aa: CASSQKGAGYNEQFF; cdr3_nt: TGTGCCAGCAGCCAAAAGGGAGCGGGGTACAATGAGCAGTTCTTC